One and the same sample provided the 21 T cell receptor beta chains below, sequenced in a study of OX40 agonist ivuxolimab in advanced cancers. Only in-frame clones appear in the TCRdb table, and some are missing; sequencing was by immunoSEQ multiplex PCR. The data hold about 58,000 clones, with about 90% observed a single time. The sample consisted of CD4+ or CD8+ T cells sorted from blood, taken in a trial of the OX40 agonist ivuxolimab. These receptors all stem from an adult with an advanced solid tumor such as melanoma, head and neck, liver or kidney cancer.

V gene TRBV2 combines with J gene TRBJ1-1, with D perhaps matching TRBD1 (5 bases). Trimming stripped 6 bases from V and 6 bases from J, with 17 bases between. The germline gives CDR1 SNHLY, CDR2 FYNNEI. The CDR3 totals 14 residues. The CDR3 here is CASSRSRGAAEAFF. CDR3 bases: TGTGCCAGCAGCCGCAGCCGGGGCGCGGCTGAAGCTTTCTTT.

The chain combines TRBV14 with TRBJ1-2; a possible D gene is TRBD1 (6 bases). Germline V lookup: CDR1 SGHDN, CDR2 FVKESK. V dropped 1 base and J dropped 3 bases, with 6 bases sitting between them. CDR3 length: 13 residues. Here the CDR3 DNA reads TGTGCCAGCAGCCAAGGACAGGACTATGGCTACACCTTC. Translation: CASSQGQDYGYTF.

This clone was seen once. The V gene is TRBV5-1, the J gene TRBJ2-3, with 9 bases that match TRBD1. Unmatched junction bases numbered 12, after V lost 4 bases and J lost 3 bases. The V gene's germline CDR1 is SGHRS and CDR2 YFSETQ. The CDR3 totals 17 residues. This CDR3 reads CASSQHPGTGRTDTQYF. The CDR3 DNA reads TGCGCCAGCAGCCAACACCCCGGGACAGGGCGGACAGATACGCAGTATTTT. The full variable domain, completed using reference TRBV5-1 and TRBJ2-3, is KAGVTQTPRYLIKTRGQQVTLSCSPISGHRSVSWYQQTPGQGLQFLFEYFSETQRNKGNFPGRFSGRQFSNSRSEMNVSTLELGDSALYLCASSQHPGTGRTDTQYFGPGTRLTVL.

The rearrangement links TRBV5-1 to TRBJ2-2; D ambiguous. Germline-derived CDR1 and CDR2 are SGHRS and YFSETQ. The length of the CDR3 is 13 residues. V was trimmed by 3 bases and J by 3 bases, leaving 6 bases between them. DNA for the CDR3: TGCGCCAGCAGCTCCTCGGACACCGGGGAGCTGTTTTTT. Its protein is CASSSSDTGELFF.

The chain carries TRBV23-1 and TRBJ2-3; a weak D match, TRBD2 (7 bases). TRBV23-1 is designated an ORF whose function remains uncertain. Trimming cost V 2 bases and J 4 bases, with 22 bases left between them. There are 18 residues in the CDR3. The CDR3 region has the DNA TGCGCCAGCAGTCAAACTCCAGTTGGGGGGGCGCCCCCAGATACGCAGTATTTT. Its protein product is CASSQTPVGGAPPDTQYF.

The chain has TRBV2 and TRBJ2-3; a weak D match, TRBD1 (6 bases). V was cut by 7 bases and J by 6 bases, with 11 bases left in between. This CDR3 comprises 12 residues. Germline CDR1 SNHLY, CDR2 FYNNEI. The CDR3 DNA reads TGTGCCAGCACAAGGGACATCGATACGCAGTATTTT. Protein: CASTRDIDTQYF.

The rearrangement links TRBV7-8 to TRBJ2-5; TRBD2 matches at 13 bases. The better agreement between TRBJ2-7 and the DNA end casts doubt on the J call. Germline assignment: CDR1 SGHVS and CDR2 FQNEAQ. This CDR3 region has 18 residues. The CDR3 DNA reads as TGTGCCAGCATCCGTGGGACAGGGGGACTAGCGGGAACCTACGAGCAGTACTTC. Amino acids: CASIRGTGGLAGTYEQYF.

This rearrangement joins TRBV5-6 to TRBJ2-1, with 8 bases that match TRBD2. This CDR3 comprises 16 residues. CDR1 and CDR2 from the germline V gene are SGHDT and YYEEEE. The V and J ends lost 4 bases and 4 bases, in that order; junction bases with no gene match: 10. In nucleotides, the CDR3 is TGTGCCAGCAGCCTTGGCGCGGGAGGCGTTTACAATGAGCAGTTCTTC. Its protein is CASSLGAGGVYNEQFF.

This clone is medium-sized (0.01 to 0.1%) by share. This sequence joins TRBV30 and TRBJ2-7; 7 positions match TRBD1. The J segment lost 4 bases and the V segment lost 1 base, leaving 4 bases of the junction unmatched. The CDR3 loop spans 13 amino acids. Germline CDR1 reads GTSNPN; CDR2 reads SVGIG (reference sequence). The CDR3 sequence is CAWSAGDRYEQYF. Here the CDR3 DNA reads TGTGCCTGGAGTGCCGGGGACAGATACGAGCAGTACTTC.

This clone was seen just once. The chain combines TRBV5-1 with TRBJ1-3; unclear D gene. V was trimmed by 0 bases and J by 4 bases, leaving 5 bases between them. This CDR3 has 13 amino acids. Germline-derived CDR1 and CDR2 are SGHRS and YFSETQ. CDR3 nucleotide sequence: TGCGCCAGCAGCTTGGAAGGGGGAAACACCATATATTTT. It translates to CASSLEGGNTIYF.

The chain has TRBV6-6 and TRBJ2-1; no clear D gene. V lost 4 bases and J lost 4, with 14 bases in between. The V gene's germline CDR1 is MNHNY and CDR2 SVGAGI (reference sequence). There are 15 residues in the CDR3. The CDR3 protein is CASSSLTQEYNEQFF. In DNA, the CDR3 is TGTGCCAGCAGTTCCCTGACCCAGGAGTACAATGAGCAGTTCTTC.

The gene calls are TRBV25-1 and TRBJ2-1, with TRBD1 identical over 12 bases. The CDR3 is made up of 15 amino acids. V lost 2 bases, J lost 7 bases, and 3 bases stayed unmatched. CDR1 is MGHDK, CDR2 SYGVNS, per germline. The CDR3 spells CASSEPGQGANEQFF. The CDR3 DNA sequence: TGTGCCAGCAGTGAACCGGGACAGGGGGCGAATGAGCAGTTCTTC.

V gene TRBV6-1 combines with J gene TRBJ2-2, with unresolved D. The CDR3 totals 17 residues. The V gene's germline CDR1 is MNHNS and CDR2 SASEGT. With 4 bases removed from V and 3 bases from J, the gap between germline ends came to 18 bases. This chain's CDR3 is CASSVGSLLQDTGELFF. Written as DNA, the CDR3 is TGTGCCAGCAGTGTGGGATCTCTCCTCCAAGACACCGGGGAGCTGTTTTTT.

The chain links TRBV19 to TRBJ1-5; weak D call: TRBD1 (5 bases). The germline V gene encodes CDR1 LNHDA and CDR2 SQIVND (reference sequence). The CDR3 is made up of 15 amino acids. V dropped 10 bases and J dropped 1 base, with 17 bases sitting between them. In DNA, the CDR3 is TGTGCCACCTCGAAAAGGACAACCAGCAATCAGCCCCAGCATTTT. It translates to CATSKRTTSNQPQHF.

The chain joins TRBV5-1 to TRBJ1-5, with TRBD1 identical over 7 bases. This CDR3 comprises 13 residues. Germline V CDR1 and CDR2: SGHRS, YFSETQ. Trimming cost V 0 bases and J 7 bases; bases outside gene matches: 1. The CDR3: CASSLGQGQPQHF. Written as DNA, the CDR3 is TGCGCCAGCAGCTTGGGACAGGGCCAGCCCCAGCATTTT.

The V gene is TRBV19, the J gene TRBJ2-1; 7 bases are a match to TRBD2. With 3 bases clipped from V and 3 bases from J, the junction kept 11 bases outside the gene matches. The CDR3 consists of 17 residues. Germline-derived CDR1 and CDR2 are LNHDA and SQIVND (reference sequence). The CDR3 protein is CASSMGGESVGYNEQFF. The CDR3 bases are TGTGCCAGTAGTATGGGGGGGGAGTCAGTCGGCTACAATGAGCAGTTCTTC.

DNA of the CDR3: TGTGCCAGCAGTGTGAACTATGACGGAGCAATCTATGGCTACACCTTC. This translates into CASSVNYDGAIYGYTF. The rearrangement uses TRBV6-1 and TRBJ1-2, with D hard to call. Trimming shortened V by 4 bases and J by 4 bases, and 19 bases separated the two germline ends. Per germline, CDR1 MNHNS and CDR2 SASEGT. The CDR3 contains 16 residues.

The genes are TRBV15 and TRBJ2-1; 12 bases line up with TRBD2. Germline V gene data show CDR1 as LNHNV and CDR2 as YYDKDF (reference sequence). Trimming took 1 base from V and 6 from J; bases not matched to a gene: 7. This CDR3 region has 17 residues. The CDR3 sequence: CATSRGLGTSGFNEQFF. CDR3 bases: TGTGCCACCAGCAGAGGGCTGGGGACTAGCGGGTTCAATGAGCAGTTCTTC.

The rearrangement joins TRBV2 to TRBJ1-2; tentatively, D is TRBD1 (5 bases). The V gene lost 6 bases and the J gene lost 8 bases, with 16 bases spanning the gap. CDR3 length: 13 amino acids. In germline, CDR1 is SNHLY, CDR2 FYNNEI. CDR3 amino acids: CASSSRVGGGYTF. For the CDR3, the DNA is TGTGCCAGCAGCTCCAGGGTGGGGGGAGGCTACACCTTC.

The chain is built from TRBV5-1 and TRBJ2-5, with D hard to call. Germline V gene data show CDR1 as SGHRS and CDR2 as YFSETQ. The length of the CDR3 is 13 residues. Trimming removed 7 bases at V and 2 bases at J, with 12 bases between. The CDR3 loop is CASGGAGQETQYF. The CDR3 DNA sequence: TGCGCCAGCGGCGGTGCAGGACAAGAGACCCAGTACTTC.

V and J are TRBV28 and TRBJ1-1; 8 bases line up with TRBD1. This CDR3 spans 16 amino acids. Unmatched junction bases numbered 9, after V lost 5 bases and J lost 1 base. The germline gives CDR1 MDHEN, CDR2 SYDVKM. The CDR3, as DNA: TGTGCCAGCAGTCCGATCCCCGGACAGGGGAACACTGAAGCTTTCTTT. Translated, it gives CASSPIPGQGNTEAFF.